The clone carrying this T cell receptor beta chain was observed a few times. This specimen belongs to a study of T cell changes during pregnancy in multiple sclerosis. TCRdb's copy holds only in-frame clones and misses some; the assay was immunoSEQ multiplex PCR. This table holds roughly 26,000 clones, roughly 89% found once. Germline trimming cut 5 bases from V and 4 bases from J; bases unmatched to any gene: 8. There are 15 residues in the CDR3. In germline, CDR1 is MNHEY, CDR2 SMNVEV (reference sequence). This sample comprised CD8+ T cells from peripheral blood mononuclear cells, obtained in the second trimester of pregnancy. The clonotype was recovered from a female donor with multiple sclerosis, enrolled in a pregnancy study. The chain has TRBV27 and TRBJ2-1, with TRBD1 identical over 7 bases. CDR3 protein: CASSLAGTEYNEQFF. The CDR3 region has the DNA TGTGCCAGCAGTCTGGCCGGGACAGAATACAATGAGCAGTTCTTC.